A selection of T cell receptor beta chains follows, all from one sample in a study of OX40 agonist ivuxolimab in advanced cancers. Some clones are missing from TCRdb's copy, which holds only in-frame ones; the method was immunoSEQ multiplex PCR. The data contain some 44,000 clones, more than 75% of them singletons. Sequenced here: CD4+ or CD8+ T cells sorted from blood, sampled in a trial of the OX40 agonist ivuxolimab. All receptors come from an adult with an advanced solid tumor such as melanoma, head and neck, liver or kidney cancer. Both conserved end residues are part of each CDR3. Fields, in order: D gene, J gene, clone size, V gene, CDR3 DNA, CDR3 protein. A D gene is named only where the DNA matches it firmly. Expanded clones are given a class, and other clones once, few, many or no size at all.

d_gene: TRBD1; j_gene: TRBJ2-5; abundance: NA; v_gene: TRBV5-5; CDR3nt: TGTGCCAGCAGCTTCGGGACAGGGGGCAAAGAGACCCAGTACTTC; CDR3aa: CASSFGTGGKETQYF
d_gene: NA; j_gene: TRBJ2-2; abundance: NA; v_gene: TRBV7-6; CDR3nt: TGTGCCAGCAGCCTTAGTAGAAGGGGGAAGAACACCGGGGAGCTGTTTTTT; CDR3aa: CASSLSRRGKNTGELFF
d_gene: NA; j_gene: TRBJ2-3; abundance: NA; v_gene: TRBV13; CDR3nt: TGTGCCAGCAGCCGTATCATGGATACGCAGTATTTT; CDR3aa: CASSRIMDTQYF
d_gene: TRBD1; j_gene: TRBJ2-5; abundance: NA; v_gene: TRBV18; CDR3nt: TGTGCCAGCTCACCATCTCGCTTAGGGACAGGAGAGACCCAGTACTTC; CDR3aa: CASSPSRLGTGETQYF
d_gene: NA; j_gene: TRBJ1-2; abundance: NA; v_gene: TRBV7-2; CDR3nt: TGTGCCAGCAGCTTAGATCGGGACGCAGGCAGGGGCTACACCTTC; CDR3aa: CASSLDRDAGRGYTF
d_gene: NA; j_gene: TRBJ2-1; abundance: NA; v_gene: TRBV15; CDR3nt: TGTGCCACCAGCAGAGAGCGGGCCTTCGTTAATGAGCAGTTCTTC; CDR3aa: CATSRERAFVNEQFF
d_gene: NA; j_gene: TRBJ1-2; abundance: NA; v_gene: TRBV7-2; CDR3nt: TGTGCCAGCAGCTTAGCTAACCCAGGGAGCTATGGCTACACCTTC; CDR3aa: CASSLANPGSYGYTF
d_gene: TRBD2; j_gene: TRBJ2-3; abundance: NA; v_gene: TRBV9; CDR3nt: TGTGCCAGCAGCCCCCAGGCTAGCGGGAGCACAGATACGCAGTATTTT; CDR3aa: CASSPQASGSTDTQYF
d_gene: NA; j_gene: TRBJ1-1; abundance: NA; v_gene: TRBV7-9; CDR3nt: TGTGCCAGCAGCTTGGGGGGGTTGGACACTGAAGCTTTCTTT; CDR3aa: CASSLGGLDTEAFF
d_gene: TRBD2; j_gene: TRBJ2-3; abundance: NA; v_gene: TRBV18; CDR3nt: TGTGCCAGCTCACCACCGAGCGGGGGAGGTGATACGCAGTATTTT; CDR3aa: CASSPPSGGGDTQYF
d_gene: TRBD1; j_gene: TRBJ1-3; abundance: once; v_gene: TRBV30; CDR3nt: TGTGCCTGGAGACACGGGACAGGGAACTCTGGAAACACCATATATTTT; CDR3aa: CAWRHGTGNSGNTIYF
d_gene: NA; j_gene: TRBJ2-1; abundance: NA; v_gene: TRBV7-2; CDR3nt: TGTGCCAGCAGCTCTCAAGGGGATGAGCAGTTCTTC; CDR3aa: CASSSQGDEQFF
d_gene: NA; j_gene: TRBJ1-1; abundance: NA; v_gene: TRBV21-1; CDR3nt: TGTGCCAGGATTAACAGGGTGGGGGTCACTGAAGCTTTCTTT; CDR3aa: CARINRVGVTEAFF
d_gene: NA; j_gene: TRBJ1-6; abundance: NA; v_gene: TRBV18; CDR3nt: TGTGCCAGCTCTGATCTTAGACCAGGTCGAGTGACCCTCCACTTT; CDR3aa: CASSDLRPGRVTLHF
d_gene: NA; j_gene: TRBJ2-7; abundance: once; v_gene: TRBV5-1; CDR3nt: TGCGCCAGCAGCCCTACTGACAGGAACTACGAGCAGTACTTC; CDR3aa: CASSPTDRNYEQYF
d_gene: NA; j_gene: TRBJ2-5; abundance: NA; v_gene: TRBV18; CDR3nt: TGTGCCAGCTCACCGTCACAGGCGGAGACCCAGTACTTC; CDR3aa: CASSPSQAETQYF
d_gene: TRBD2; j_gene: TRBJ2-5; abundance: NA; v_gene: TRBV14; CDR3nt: TGTGCCAGCAGCCAACCGGGACTAGCGGGGGGAGAGACCCAGTACTTC; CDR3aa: CASSQPGLAGGETQYF
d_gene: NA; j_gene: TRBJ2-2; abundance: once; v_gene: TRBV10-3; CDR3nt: TGTGCCATCAGTGATCCCCCGCCGAACACCGGGGAGCTGTTTTTT; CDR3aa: CAISDPPPNTGELFF
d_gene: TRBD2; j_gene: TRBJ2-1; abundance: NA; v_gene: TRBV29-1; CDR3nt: TGCAGCGTGCCCCTAGCGGGGGGTGAGCAGTTCTTC; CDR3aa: CSVPLAGGEQFF
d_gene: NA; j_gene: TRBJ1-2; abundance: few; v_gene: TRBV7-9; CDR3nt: TGTGCCAGCAGCTTAATCGGGGACAATAACGGCTACACCTTC; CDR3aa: CASSLIGDNNGYTF
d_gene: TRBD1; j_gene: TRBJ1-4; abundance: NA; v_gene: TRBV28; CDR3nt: TGTGCCAGCAGTTTATGGGGGACAGGCGGGAAAAAACTGTTTTTT; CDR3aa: CASSLWGTGGKKLFF
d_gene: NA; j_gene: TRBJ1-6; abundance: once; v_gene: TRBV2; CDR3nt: TGTGCCACTTCAACTGAGAGCTCCTATAATTCACCCCTCCACTTT; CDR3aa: CATSTESSYNSPLHF
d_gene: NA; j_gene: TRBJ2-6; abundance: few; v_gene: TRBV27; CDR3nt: TGTGCCAGCAGTCGACCTGGGGCCAACGTCCTGACTTTC; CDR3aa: CASSRPGANVLTF
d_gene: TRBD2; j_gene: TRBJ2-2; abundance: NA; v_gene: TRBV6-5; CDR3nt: TGTGCCAGCAGTTCTCTAGCGGGCTCAGACACCGGGGAGCTGTTTTTT; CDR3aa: CASSSLAGSDTGELFF
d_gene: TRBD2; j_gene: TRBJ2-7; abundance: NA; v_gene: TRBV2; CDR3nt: TGTGCCAGCAGTGAAGGCGCGGGAGGTCTTAACGAGCAGTACTTC; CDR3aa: CASSEGAGGLNEQYF
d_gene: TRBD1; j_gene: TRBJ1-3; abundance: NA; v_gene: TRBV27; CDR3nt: TGTGCCAGCAGAGCGACAGGGGCAGGAAACACCATATATTTT; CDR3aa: CASRATGAGNTIYF
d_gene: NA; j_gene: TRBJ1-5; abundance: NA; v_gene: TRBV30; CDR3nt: TGTGCCTTCAACACGGGGCCGCAGGGGCCCCAGCATTTT; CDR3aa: CAFNTGPQGPQHF
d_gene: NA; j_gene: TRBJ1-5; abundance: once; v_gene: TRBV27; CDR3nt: TGTGCCAGCAGCACATGGGGGGACGGGGGGCCCCAGCATTTT; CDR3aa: CASSTWGDGGPQHF
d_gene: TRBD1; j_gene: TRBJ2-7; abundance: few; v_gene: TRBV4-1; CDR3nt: TGCGCCAGCAGTCGGGACAGCATCTCCTACGAGCAGTACTTC; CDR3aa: CASSRDSISYEQYF
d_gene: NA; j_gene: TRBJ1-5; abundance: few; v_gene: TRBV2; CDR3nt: TGTGCCAGCACCGTCGGGAGGGAGCCCCAGCATTTT; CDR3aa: CASTVGREPQHF
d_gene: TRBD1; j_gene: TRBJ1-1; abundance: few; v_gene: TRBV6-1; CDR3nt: TGTGCCAGCAACACAGGGGCGGCTGGGAGCACTGAAGCTTTCTTT; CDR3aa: CASNTGAAGSTEAFF
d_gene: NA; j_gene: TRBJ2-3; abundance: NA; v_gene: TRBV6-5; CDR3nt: TGTGCCAGCAGTTACATGGGGGACGGGGCAGATACGCAGTATTTT; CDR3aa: CASSYMGDGADTQYF
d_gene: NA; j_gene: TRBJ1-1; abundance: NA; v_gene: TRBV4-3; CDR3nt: TGCGCCAGCAGCCAGAGGGGGGGGAGGGTGGTCACTGAAGCTTTCTTT; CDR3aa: CASSQRGGRVVTEAFF
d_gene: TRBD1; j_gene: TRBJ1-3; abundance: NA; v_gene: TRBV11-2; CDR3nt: TGTGCCAGCAGCCCTCGGGACAGGACCTCTGGAAACACCATATATTTT; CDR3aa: CASSPRDRTSGNTIYF
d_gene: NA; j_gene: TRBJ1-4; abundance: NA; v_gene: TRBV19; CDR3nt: TGTGCCAGTAGTGAGACACCCATGAGGGGAAATGAAAAACTGTTTTTT; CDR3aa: CASSETPMRGNEKLFF
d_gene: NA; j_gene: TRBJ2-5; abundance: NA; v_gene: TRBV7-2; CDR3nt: TGTGCCAGCAGCGCGGGGACAGACCAAGAGACCCAGTACTTC; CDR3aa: CASSAGTDQETQYF
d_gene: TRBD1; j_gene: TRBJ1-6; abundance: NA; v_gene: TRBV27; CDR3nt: TGTGCCAGCAGTATACAGGGGATCGTCAATTCACCCCTCCACTTT; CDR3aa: CASSIQGIVNSPLHF
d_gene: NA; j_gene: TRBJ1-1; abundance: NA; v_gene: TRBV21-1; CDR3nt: TGTGCCAGACGAGGGGGCGAGAACACTGAAGCTTTCTTT; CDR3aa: CARRGGENTEAFF
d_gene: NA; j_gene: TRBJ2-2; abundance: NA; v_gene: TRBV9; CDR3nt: TGTGCCAGCAGCCTCCGGACTGAGGGCGGGGAGCTGTTTTTT; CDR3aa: CASSLRTEGGELFF
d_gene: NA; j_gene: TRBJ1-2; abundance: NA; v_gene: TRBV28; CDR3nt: TGTGCCAGCAGTTACGGGTCGAACAACTATGGCTACACCTTC; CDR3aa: CASSYGSNNYGYTF
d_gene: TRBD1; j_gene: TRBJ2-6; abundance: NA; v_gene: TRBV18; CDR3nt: TGTGCCAGCTCCGAACAGGGGGCAGGGTCAGGGGCCAACGTCCTGACTTTC; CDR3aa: CASSEQGAGSGANVLTF
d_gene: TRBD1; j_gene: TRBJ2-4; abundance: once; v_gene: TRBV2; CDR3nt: TGTGCCAGCAGTGAGTGGGGTACAGGGGGCATAGGAAACATTCAGTACTTC; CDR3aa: CASSEWGTGGIGNIQYF
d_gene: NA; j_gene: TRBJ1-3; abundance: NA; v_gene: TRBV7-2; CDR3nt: TGTGCCAGCAGCTTAAAGGTCGGGGAAGGGGGAAACACCATATATTTT; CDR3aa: CASSLKVGEGGNTIYF
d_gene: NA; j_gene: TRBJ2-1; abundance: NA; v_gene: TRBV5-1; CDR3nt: TGCGCCAGCAGCTTCAGGGTTTCCTACAATGAGCAGTTCTTC; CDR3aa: CASSFRVSYNEQFF
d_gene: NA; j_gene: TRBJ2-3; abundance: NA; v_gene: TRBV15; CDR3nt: TGTGCCACCAGCAGAGATCGGACAGAGACAGATACGCAGTATTTT; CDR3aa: CATSRDRTETDTQYF
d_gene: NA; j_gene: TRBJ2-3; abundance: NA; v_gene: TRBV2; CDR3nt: TGTGCCAGCAGGGAAACCAAGGCAGATACGCAGTATTTT; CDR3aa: CASRETKADTQYF
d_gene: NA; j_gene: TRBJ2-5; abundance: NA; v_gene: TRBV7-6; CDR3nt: TGTGCCAGCAGTACTAGTCGGCAGTTGAAAGAGACCCAGTACTTC; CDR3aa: CASSTSRQLKETQYF
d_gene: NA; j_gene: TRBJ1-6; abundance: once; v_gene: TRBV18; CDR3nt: TGTGCCAGCTCACCTTCAGGACAGTTAGGGAATTCACCCCTCCACTTT; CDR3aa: CASSPSGQLGNSPLHF
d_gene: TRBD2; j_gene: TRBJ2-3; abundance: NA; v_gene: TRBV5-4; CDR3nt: TGTGCCAGCAGCCGTGACTTAGCGGGAGGTTCAGATACGCAGTATTTT; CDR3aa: CASSRDLAGGSDTQYF
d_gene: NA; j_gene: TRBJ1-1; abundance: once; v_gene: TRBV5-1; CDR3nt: TGCGCCAGCATGAGGGGGACCACGGGCACTGAAGCTTTCTTT; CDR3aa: CASMRGTTGTEAFF
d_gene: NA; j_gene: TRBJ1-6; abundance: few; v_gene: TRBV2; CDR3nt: TGTGCCAGCAGTGAAGGGACACTTGGTTCACCCCTCCACTTT; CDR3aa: CASSEGTLGSPLHF
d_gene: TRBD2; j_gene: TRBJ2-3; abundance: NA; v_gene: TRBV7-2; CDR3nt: TGTGCCAGCAGCCAACTCCTCATGAGCGGGGGCATAGATACGCAGTATTTT; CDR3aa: CASSQLLMSGGIDTQYF
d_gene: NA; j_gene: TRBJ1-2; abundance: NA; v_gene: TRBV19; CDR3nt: TGTGCCAGTAAGTTAGAGGAGCCAGCTAACTATGGCTACACCTTC; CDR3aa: CASKLEEPANYGYTF
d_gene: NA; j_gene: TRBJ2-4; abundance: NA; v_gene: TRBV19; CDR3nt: TGTGCCAGTAGTATATCCGGGACCGCAGCCCACGCGATTCAGTACTTC; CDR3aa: CASSISGTAAHAIQYF